These 19 T cell receptor beta chains share one sample of origin, sequenced in a study of identical twins. TCRdb re-analysed the 5' RACE reads in MiXCR, keeping a single row per CDR3 protein. Among under 350,000 distinct CDR3 sequences listed, roughly 9.7% were seen once. These data are also associated with another study on yellow fever vaccine responses in identical twins.

Sequenced sample: CD8+ T cells sorted from blood. The receptors stem from a woman aged 18-29 years in good health.

CDR3 DNA sequence: TGTGCCAGCAGTTTAGGATCCGACCAGCCCCAGCATTTT. This sequence encodes CASSLGSDQPQHF. The V and J genes are TRBV27 and TRBJ1-5; D not certain. V lost 2 bases to trimming and J lost 7 bases, with 9 bases between them. The CDR3 has 13 residues. CDR1 and CDR2 (germline): MNHEY, SMNVEV (reference sequence).

Ten or more counts support this clonotype. The genes are TRBV10-3 and TRBJ2-1; 10 bases match TRBD2. With 10 bases clipped from V and 9 bases from J, the junction kept 15 bases outside the gene matches. The CDR3 runs to 15 residues. CDR1 is ENHRY and CDR2 is SYGVKD in the germline V gene. CDR3 amino acids: CATREASGSYSEQFF. The CDR3 nucleotides are TGTGCCACCCGGGAGGCTAGCGGGAGTTATAGTGAGCAGTTCTTC.

This clonotype has only a few counts. The J gene is TRBJ2-5, the V gene TRBV20-1, with D maybe TRBD2 (5 bases). The CDR3 has 15 residues. Germline-derived CDR1 and CDR2 are DFQATT and SNEGSKA (reference sequence). V was pared by 2 bases and J by 1 base, with 14 bases between. CDR3 loop: CSARSRERSQETQYF. The CDR3 coding sequence is TGCAGTGCTAGATCCCGAGAGCGGAGCCAAGAGACCCAGTACTTC.

This clonotype was picked up many times. The chain carries TRBV5-1 and TRBJ2-1; D remains ambiguous. CDR3 length: 16 amino acids. Germline CDR1 SGHRS, CDR2 YFSETQ. Trimming cost V 0 bases and J 0 bases, with 10 bases left between them. Written as DNA, the CDR3 is TGCGCCAGCAGCTTGGTAGATATTGGCTCCTACAATGAGCAGTTCTTC. Translation: CASSLVDIGSYNEQFF.

The CDR3 DNA reads TGTGCCAGCAGCTGGGGGCGGCTAGCGGGAGGCTCCGCCCTTTCCTACGAGCAGTACTTC. Its translation: CASSWGRLAGGSALSYEQYF. The chain recombines TRBV11-2 with TRBJ2-7; TRBD2 aligns across 11 bases. The germline V gene has CDR1 SGHAT and CDR2 FQNNGV. This CDR3 is 20 amino acids long. V lost 4 bases to trimming and J lost 1 base; unmatched junction nucleotides: 18.

At least ten counts were recorded for this clonotype. The chain joins TRBV29-1 to TRBJ2-2; no clear D gene. Trimming stripped 2 bases from V and 2 bases from J, with 12 bases between. The CDR3 spans 15 residues. Germline V gene lookup returns CDR1 SQVTM and CDR2 ANQGSEA. CDR3 DNA: TGCAGCGTTGAATATTTGCAGGAAAACACCGGGGAGCTGTTTTTT. Its protein product is CSVEYLQENTGELFF.

This clonotype was observed at least ten times. The chain couples TRBV4-3 to TRBJ2-2; tentatively, D is TRBD2 (6 bases). Looked up from germline, CDR1 is LGHNA and CDR2 is YSLEER. Trimming cost V 1 base and J 5 bases, with 23 bases left between them. The CDR3 is 19 amino acids. This CDR3 reads CASSQGQGGVLADTGELFF. The CDR3 DNA reads as TGCGCCAGCAGCCAAGGACAAGGCGGAGTACTAGCAGATACCGGGGAGCTGTTTTTT.

This clonotype occurred a few times. The gene calls are TRBV2 and TRBJ2-3, with 13 bases identical to TRBD2. The germline gives CDR1 SNHLY, CDR2 FYNNEI. CDR3 length equals 16 residues. The V and J ends lost 3 bases and 3 bases, in that order; junction bases with no gene match: 3. CDR3 protein: CASSDETSGGTDTQYF. DNA for the CDR3: TGTGCCAGCAGTGATGAGACTAGCGGGGGGACAGATACGCAGTATTTT.

The chain employs TRBV7-2 and TRBJ2-1; 9 bases agree with TRBD2. The J segment lost 7 bases and the V segment lost 5 bases, leaving 6 bases of the junction unmatched. In germline, CDR1 is SGHTA, CDR2 FQGNSA. The CDR3 has 14 amino acids. The CDR3 DNA reads TGTGCCAGCAGCGACGGACTAGCGCGGAATGAGCAGTTCTTC. As protein: CASSDGLARNEQFF.

The table lists this clonotype with many counts. A much larger clone differs by one base, so this may be a read error. The chain uses TRBV29-1 and TRBJ2-7; D may correspond to TRBD1 or TRBD2 (5 bases each). V lost 1 base to trimming and J lost 2 bases, with 6 bases between them. The germline CDR1 and CDR2 sequences are SQVTM and ANQGSEA. The CDR3 length is 12 residues. The CDR3 nucleotides read TGCAGCGTTGAAGGGGACGCCTACGAGCAGTACTTC. Translation gives CSVEGDAYEQYF.

V gene TRBV4-2 combines with J gene TRBJ1-1, with D perhaps matching TRBD1 (5 bases). With 1 base removed from V and 0 bases from J, the gap between germline ends came to 15 bases. Germline V gene data show CDR1 as LGHNA and CDR2 as YNFKEQ. CDR3 length: 17 residues. In DNA form, the CDR3 reads TGTGCCAGCAGCCAAGGTCAACAGGTTCTCATGAACACTGAAGCTTTCTTT. Protein: CASSQGQQVLMNTEAFF.

This clonotype was seen a handful of times. This rearrangement joins TRBV2 to TRBJ1-5, with 9 bases matching TRBD1. The CDR3 runs 16 residues. V dropped 5 bases and J dropped 5; count of bases not matched to a gene: 10. Germline CDR1 and CDR2: SNHLY and FYNNEI. The CDR3 reads CASSKRDRDLDQPQHF. CDR3 bases: TGTGCCAGCAGTAAAAGGGACAGGGACTTGGATCAGCCCCAGCATTTT.

V usage is TRBV20-1 and J usage is TRBJ1-3, with D perhaps TRBD1 (5 bases). Germline CDR1 is DFQATT and CDR2 is SNEGSKA (reference sequence). CDR3 length: 16 residues. V lost 0 bases, J lost 0 bases, and 12 bases lay in between. Written as DNA, the CDR3 is TGCAGTGCTAGAGATCTAAGCAGGGACTCTGGAAACACCATATATTTT. Encoded protein: CSARDLSRDSGNTIYF.

The table lists this clonotype with a few counts. This chain connects TRBV27 to TRBJ2-5, with 14 bases fitting TRBD2. This CDR3 is 16 amino acids long. CDR1 is MNHEY and CDR2 is SMNVEV in the germline V gene (reference sequence). V was clipped by 5 bases and J by 1 base; unmatched bases: 3. In DNA, the CDR3 is TGTGCCAGCAGTCGGACTAGCGGGAGGCCCCAAGAGACCCAGTACTTC. Amino acid sequence: CASSRTSGRPQETQYF.

This clonotype was counted at least ten times. The chain recombines TRBV4-3 with TRBJ2-1, with D unresolved. CDR1 LGHNA and CDR2 YSLEER come from the germline V gene. The CDR3 extends over 15 amino acids. The V and J ends lost 3 bases and 9 bases respectively, with 18 bases between them. In DNA form, the CDR3 reads TGCGCCAGCAGCCAGGCTGGGGATCTAGGTAGTGAGCAGTTCTTC. It yields the protein CASSQAGDLGSEQFF.

There are many counts of this clonotype. The chain links TRBV20-1 to TRBJ2-7, with 7 bases identical to TRBD2. With 6 bases clipped from V and 3 bases from J, the junction kept 17 bases outside the gene matches. Germline loops: CDR1 DFQATT, CDR2 SNEGSKA (reference sequence). This CDR3 has 16 residues. The CDR3 region has the DNA TGCAGTGCGCCAACCCTTCGGGCTAGCGGTCTCTACGAGCAGTACTTC. Its translation: CSAPTLRASGLYEQYF.

In its sample, this clonotype was seen a few times. The chain carries TRBV18 and TRBJ2-4; D remains ambiguous. The CDR3 is 15 residues long. Germline loops: CDR1 KGHSH, CDR2 LQKENI. Deletions cut 3 bases from V and 0 bases from J, with 9 bases between. The CDR3 loop is CASSPAGKAKNIQYF. The CDR3 DNA reads as TGTGCCAGCTCACCGGCAGGCAAAGCCAAAAACATTCAGTACTTC.

This rearrangement joins TRBV20-1 to TRBJ2-1, with 7 bases identical to TRBD2. The CDR3 totals 13 residues. The V and J ends lost 2 bases and 7 bases, in that order; junction bases with no gene match: 5. Germline CDR1 is DFQATT and CDR2 is SNEGSKA (reference sequence). Here the CDR3 DNA reads TGCAGTGCTAGAATGGGAGGGTGGAATGAGCAGTTCTTC. This encodes CSARMGGWNEQFF.

This clonotype was found many times. This chain links TRBV4-2 with TRBJ2-6; D is uncertain. CDR1 is LGHNA and CDR2 is YNFKEQ in the germline V gene. V gave up 0 bases and J gave up 12 bases, with 6 bases separating them. The CDR3 contains 12 residues. The CDR3 is CASSQDPAVLTF. The DNA for the CDR3 is TGTGCCAGCAGCCAAGATCCGGCCGTCCTGACTTTC.